One and the same sample provided the 16 T cell receptor beta chains below, sequenced in a study of blood T cell repertoires in COVID-19. The assay was immunoSEQ multiplex PCR, and TCRdb's table has in-frame clones only and misses some. The sample yields 52,000 or so clones, less than 95% seen once. Source material: peripheral blood. The receptor source for this set is a human donor in a cohort sampled during active COVID-19.

This chain connects TRBV4-1 to TRBJ1-5; tentatively, D is TRBD1 (6 bases). The V gene lost 2 bases and the J gene lost 5 bases, with 16 bases spanning the gap. The germline CDR1 and CDR2 sequences are MGHRA and YSYEKL. The CDR3 sequence is 16 residues long. The CDR3 spells CASSQFGQGLDQPQHF. DNA of the CDR3: TGCGCCAGCAGCCAATTTGGGCAGGGGTTGGATCAGCCCCAGCATTTT.

The chain combines TRBV28 with TRBJ2-5; D uncertain. Trimming stripped 6 bases from V and 4 bases from J, with 12 bases between. CDR1 and CDR2 from the germline V gene are MDHEN and SYDVKM. This CDR3 has 13 amino acids. The DNA of the CDR3 is TGTGCCAGCAGCACCCCGATCAGAGAGACCCAGTACTTC. The encoded protein is CASSTPIRETQYF.

V gene TRBV11-2 combines with J gene TRBJ2-1, with D possibly matching TRBD1 (6 bases). This CDR3 comprises 14 residues. V was cut by 0 bases and J by 9 bases, with 12 bases left in between. Germline V gene sequence: CDR1 SGHAT, CDR2 FQNNGV. Here the CDR3 reads CASSLDHAGAEQFF. DNA of the CDR3: TGTGCCAGCAGCTTAGATCACGCAGGGGCTGAGCAGTTCTTC.

The chain is built from TRBV3-1 (or the pseudogene TRBV3-2) and TRBJ2-3, with unresolved D. V shed 1 base and J shed 0 bases, with 11 bases lying between them. The CDR3 totals 16 residues. CDR1 and CDR2 from the germline V gene are LGHDT and YNNKEL (reference sequence). The CDR3 loop reads CASSQGSRTSTDTQYF. CDR3 DNA sequence: TGTGCCAGCAGCCAAGGAAGCCGCACTAGCACAGATACGCAGTATTTT.

The chain carries TRBV15 and TRBJ1-2; tentative D call: TRBD1 (6 bases). This CDR3 is 14 amino acids long. Germline assignment: CDR1 LNHNV and CDR2 YYDKDF (reference sequence). V gave up 4 bases and J gave up 6 bases, with 15 bases separating them. CDR3 residues: CATSNDRFMDGYTF. DNA of the CDR3: TGTGCCACCAGCAACGACAGGTTTATGGATGGCTACACCTTC. The variable domain in full, completed from reference TRBV15 and TRBJ1-2, reads DAMVIQNPRYQVTQFGKPVTLSCSQTLNHNVMYWYQQKSSQAPKLLFHYYDKDFNNEADTPDNFQSRRPNTSFCFLDIRSPGLGDTAMYLCATSNDRFMDGYTFGSGTRLTVV.

This chain links TRBV19 with TRBJ1-5; 7 bases align to TRBD1. The V gene end was trimmed by 6 bases and the J gene end by 0 bases; junction bases not matched to a gene: 11. Per the germline V gene, CDR1 is LNHDA and CDR2 is SQIVND (reference sequence). CDR3 size: 17 residues. DNA of the CDR3: TGTGCCAGTAGAACCCTACGAGGACAGGATAGCAATCAGCCCCAGCATTTT. Translation: CASRTLRGQDSNQPQHF.

The chain joins TRBV7-8 to TRBJ2-1; 10 bases are shared with TRBD2. The CDR3 spans 18 residues. CDR1 SGHVS and CDR2 FQNEAQ come from the germline V gene. The V segment lost 6 bases and the J segment 3 bases; nucleotides outside the gene matches: 14. The CDR3 region has the DNA TGTGCCAGCAGATTTACCGGGACTAGCGAGGCGTACTACAATGAGCAGTTCTTC. Residues: CASRFTGTSEAYYNEQFF.

V usage is TRBV10-2 and J usage is TRBJ2-3; a weak D match, TRBD1 (6 bases). The CDR3 is made up of 15 amino acids. Trimming stripped 0 bases from V and 2 bases from J, with 9 bases between. The germline V gene encodes CDR1 WSHSY and CDR2 SAAADI. CDR3 region: CASSESGDITDTQYF. Written as DNA, the CDR3 is TGCGCCAGCAGTGAGTCTGGGGACATCACAGATACGCAGTATTTT.

This chain links TRBV12-3 or TRBV12-4 with TRBJ2-7; 8 bases match TRBD1. J lost 6 bases, V lost 2 bases, and 3 bases had no gene match. CDR3 length: 13 residues. The CDR3 loop reads CASSLLQGAEQYF. As DNA, the CDR3 is TGTGCCAGCAGTTTACTCCAGGGGGCCGAGCAGTACTTC.

In the case of this clone: Its ends do not fully match the called genes, so a read error is possible. The V gene is TRBV20-1, the J gene TRBJ1-3, with D possibly being TRBD1 (6 bases). CDR1 is DFQATT, CDR2 SNEGSKA, per germline (reference sequence). CDR3 length equals 11 residues. CDR3 DNA sequence: TGTGGGGGCGTTTTTGGAAACACCATATATTTT. Protein product: CGGVFGNTIYF.

The CDR3 nucleotides read TGTGCCAGCAGCTTAGAAGCCGCCTTGTGGGCCAATGAGCAGTTCTTC. Amino acid sequence: CASSLEAALWANEQFF. The chain recombines TRBV7-6 with TRBJ2-1; D remains ambiguous. This CDR3 is built from 16 residues. Trimming left V 1 base short and J 6 bases short, with 16 bases between. CDR1 SGHVS and CDR2 FNYEAQ come from the germline V gene.

The J gene is TRBJ2-7, the V gene TRBV7-9; possible D gene TRBD1, 6 bases. The germline V gene encodes CDR1 SEHNR and CDR2 FQNEAQ (reference sequence). Deletions cut 5 bases from V and 2 bases from J, with 13 bases between. The CDR3 totals 14 residues. Written as DNA, the CDR3 is TGTGCCAGCAGCCAGGGGACGCCAGCCTACGAGCAGTACTTC. Amino acids: CASSQGTPAYEQYF.

This rearrangement joins TRBV24-1 to TRBJ2-5; the match to TRBD2 covers 8 bases. The CDR3 contains 16 residues. Germline loops: CDR1 KGHDR, CDR2 SFDVKD. After removal of 1 base from V and 0 bases from J, the junction contained 3 bases not matched to a gene. CDR3 DNA: TGTGCCACCAGTGATTTCGGCGGGGGGTACCAAGAGACCCAGTACTTC. Protein: CATSDFGGGYQETQYF.

The V gene is TRBV29-1, the J gene TRBJ1-1; maybe TRBD1 (5 bases). Trimming took off 6 bases at V and 5 bases at J, with 19 bases between the two ends. Germline V lookup: CDR1 SQVTM, CDR2 ANQGSEA. The CDR3 has 14 amino acids. CDR3 loop: CSVPALGGKTEAFF. CDR3 nucleotides: TGCAGCGTCCCTGCGTTGGGGGGAAAGACTGAAGCTTTCTTT.

This chain joins TRBV19 and TRBJ2-7, with a possible D match to TRBD1 (5 bases). The length of the CDR3 is 13 residues. Trimming cost V 5 bases and J 2 bases, with 10 bases left between them. Germline CDR1 and CDR2: LNHDA and SQIVND (reference sequence). Written as DNA, the CDR3 is TGTGCCAGTAGTTCGCGACAGACCTACGAGCAGTACTTC. Translation gives CASSSRQTYEQYF.

CDR3 nucleotides: TGTGCCAGCAGCCAACAGGGACAGGGGCAGACCCAGTACTTC. It yields the protein CASSQQGQGQTQYF. This chain links TRBV3-1 (or the pseudogene TRBV3-2) with TRBJ2-5, with 10 bases that match TRBD1. Trimming removed 2 bases from V and 6 bases from J; junction bases left unmatched: 3. Germline CDR1 LGHDT, CDR2 YNNKEL (reference sequence). The CDR3 sequence is 14 residues long.